The 10 T cell receptor beta chains in this list originate from one sample, sequenced in a study of T cell responses to AZD1222 COVID-19 vaccine. TCRdb keeps only in-frame clones here, not all; method: immunoSEQ multiplex PCR. Of some 100,000 clones listed, roughly 87% are singletons. Sequenced material: peripheral blood, taken on day 0 of AZD1222 vaccination. These receptors were obtained from an adult in good health.

This chain joins TRBV18 and TRBJ2-7, with 13 nucleotides matching TRBD2. The CDR3 contains 17 residues. J lost 2 bases, V lost 2 bases, and 6 bases had no gene match. From germline, CDR1 is KGHSH and CDR2 LQKENI. This chain's CDR3 is CASSPGLAGATTYEQYF. CDR3 DNA sequence: TGTGCCAGCTCACCAGGACTAGCGGGAGCGACCACCTACGAGCAGTACTTC.

This clone was detected only once. The chain couples TRBV7-8 to TRBJ1-2, with no clear D. The germline V and J ends were trimmed by 5 bases and 4 bases, with 11 bases remaining between them. Germline assignment: CDR1 SGHVS and CDR2 FQNEAQ. This CDR3 has 13 residues. This CDR3 reads CASSPRWSYGYTF. The CDR3, as DNA: TGTGCCAGCAGCCCTCGGTGGAGCTATGGCTACACCTTC.

V and J are TRBV27 and TRBJ2-2; 8 bases agree with TRBD1. The junction had 2 bases not matched to a gene; V was cut back by 5 bases and J by 0 bases. The CDR3 length is 15 residues. Germline V gene sequence: CDR1 MNHEY, CDR2 SMNVEV (reference sequence). In nucleotides, the CDR3 is TGTGCCAGCAGTCGGACAGGGCCGAACACCGGGGAGCTGTTTTTT. It encodes CASSRTGPNTGELFF.

This chain uses TRBV19 with TRBJ1-1; no clear D. V was pared by 7 bases and J by 1 base, with 7 bases between. This CDR3 is built from 12 residues. Germline V gene data show CDR1 as LNHDA and CDR2 as SQIVND (reference sequence). CDR3 region: CASIIQNTEAFF. CDR3 DNA sequence: TGTGCCAGTATCATACAGAACACTGAAGCTTTCTTT.

The chain carries TRBV11-2 and TRBJ2-7, with D possibly TRBD1 on 5 matching bases. V shed 4 bases and J shed 3 bases, with 16 bases lying between them. Germline V gene sequence: CDR1 SGHAT, CDR2 FQNNGV. The length of the CDR3 is 15 residues. CDR3 sequence: CASSSDRNSNYEQYF. CDR3 coding DNA: TGTGCCAGCAGCTCAGACAGAAACTCAAACTACGAGCAGTACTTC.

The genes are TRBV19 and TRBJ1-1; possibly TRBD1 for D (6 bases). This CDR3 is 13 amino acids long. Trimming stripped 7 bases from V and 5 bases from J, with 14 bases between. Germline values: CDR1 LNHDA, CDR2 SQIVND (reference sequence). CDR3 in amino acids: CASILVGGTEAFF. DNA of the CDR3: TGTGCCAGTATTCTTGTAGGGGGGACTGAAGCTTTCTTT.

V usage is TRBV28 and J usage is TRBJ1-4, with a possible D match to TRBD1 (6 bases). The CDR3 spans 16 residues. CDR1 and CDR2 (germline): MDHEN, SYDVKM. Trimming took off 2 bases at V and 5 bases at J, with 15 bases between the two ends. CDR3 nucleotides: TGTGCCAGCAGTTTAGGGTTGAGACAGGAGAATGAAAAACTGTTTTTT. Residues: CASSLGLRQENEKLFF.

This chain connects TRBV28 to TRBJ1-5, with D possibly matching TRBD1 (5 bases). The V gene's germline CDR1 is MDHEN and CDR2 SYDVKM. Trimming removed 5 bases at V and 1 base at J, with 12 bases between. This CDR3 spans 15 amino acids. CDR3 amino acids: CASSQGGRSNQPQHF. The DNA for the CDR3 is TGTGCCAGCAGTCAGGGTGGGCGGAGCAATCAGCCCCAGCATTTT.

This clone was picked up a small number of times. This rearrangement joins TRBV3-1 (or the pseudogene TRBV3-2) to TRBJ2-3; D is unresolved. Germline values: CDR1 LGHDT, CDR2 YNNKEL (reference sequence). The CDR3 has 15 residues. The V end lost 0 bases, the J end lost 0 bases, and 7 bases lay between the germline ends. The CDR3 bases are TGTGCCAGCAGCCAAGAGTACGTTAGCACAGATACGCAGTATTTT. The encoded protein is CASSQEYVSTDTQYF.

This chain uses TRBV30 with TRBJ1-5; 8 bases are a match to TRBD1. Per the germline V gene, CDR1 is GTSNPN and CDR2 is SVGIG (reference sequence). V shed 5 bases and J 0 bases; nucleotides not matched to a gene: 6. The CDR3 spans 15 residues. The CDR3 region has the DNA TGTGCCTGGGCTGGGACAGGAGTTAGCAATCAGCCCCAGCATTTT. Its protein product is CAWAGTGVSNQPQHF.